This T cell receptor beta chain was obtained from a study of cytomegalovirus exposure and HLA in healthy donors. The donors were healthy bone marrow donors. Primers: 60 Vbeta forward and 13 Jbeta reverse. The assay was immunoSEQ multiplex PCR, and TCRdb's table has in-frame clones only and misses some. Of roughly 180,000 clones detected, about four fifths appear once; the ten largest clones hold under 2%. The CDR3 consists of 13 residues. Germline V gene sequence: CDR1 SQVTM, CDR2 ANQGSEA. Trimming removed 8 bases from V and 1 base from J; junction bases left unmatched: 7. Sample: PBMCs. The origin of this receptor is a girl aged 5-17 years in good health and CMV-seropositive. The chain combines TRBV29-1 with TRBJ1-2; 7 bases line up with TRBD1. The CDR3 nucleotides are TGCAGCACCGACTCAGGGGGTAACTATGGCTACACCTTC. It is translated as CSTDSGGNYGYTF.